This TCR beta chain was captured by sequencing in a study of OX40 agonist ivuxolimab in advanced cancers. The CDR3 length is 12 residues. Germline loops: CDR1 MDHEN, CDR2 SYDVKM. V shed 4 bases and J shed 7 bases, with 8 bases lying between them. Clones were sequenced by immunoSEQ multiplex PCR, and TCRdb holds only the in-frame ones, with some missing. The sample consists of 55,000 to 65,000 clones, approximately 92% of them appearing once. The rearrangement links TRBV28 to TRBJ2-1; perhaps D is TRBD1 or TRBD2 (5 bases each). The sample here was CD4+ or CD8+ T cells sorted from blood, taken in a trial of the OX40 agonist ivuxolimab. The sequence was obtained from an adult with an advanced solid tumor such as melanoma, head and neck, liver or kidney cancer. The CDR3 nucleotides are TGTGCCAGCAGTTATGGGGGAAATGAGCAGTTCTTC. Translated, it gives CASSYGGNEQFF. Together with reference TRBV28 and TRBJ2-1, the CDR3 gives the full variable domain: DVKVTQSSRYLVKRTGEKVFLECVQDMDHENMFWYRQDPGLGLRLIYFSYDVKMKEKGDIPEGYSVSREKKERFSLILESASTNQTSMYLCASSYGGNEQFFGPGTRLTVL.